These 18 T cell receptor beta chains share one sample of origin, sequenced in a study of CD8 T cells in Susac syndrome. Random-hexamer reverse transcription was applied to about 0.5 to 1 ug RNA. Each CDR3 protein gets one entry after TCRdb re-called the immunoSEQ multiplex PCR reads with MiXCR. Of approximately 190,000 distinct CDR3 sequences listed, 85% to 95% are singletons. Material: CD8+ T cells from PBMCs. These receptors were collected from a human donor with Susac syndrome.

The rearrangement links TRBV4-1 to TRBJ2-7, with D possibly being TRBD1 or TRBD2 (5 bases each). In germline, CDR1 is MGHRA, CDR2 YSYEKL. V shed 4 bases and J shed 6 bases, with 7 bases lying between them. This CDR3 is built from 11 residues. CDR3 sequence reads: CASSRDGEQYF. The CDR3, as DNA: TGCGCCAGCAGCCGGGACGGCGAGCAGTACTTC.

The V gene is TRBV18, the J gene TRBJ2-5; D gene ambiguous. The CDR3 runs to 14 residues. Trimming removed 3 bases at V and 0 bases at J, with 8 bases between. Germline CDR1 and CDR2: KGHSH and LQKENI. The CDR3 here is CASSPARDQETQYF. CDR3 nucleotide sequence: TGTGCCAGCTCACCCGCCCGGGACCAAGAGACCCAGTACTTC.

This chain joins TRBV11-2 and TRBJ2-3, with 9 bases matching TRBD1. CDR1 is SGHAT and CDR2 is FQNNGV in the germline V gene. There are 15 residues in the CDR3. The junction had 5 bases not matched to a gene; V was cut back by 4 bases and J by 3 bases. CDR3 region: CASSSGTGLTDTQYF. Here the CDR3 DNA reads TGTGCCAGCAGCTCCGGGACAGGGTTGACAGATACGCAGTATTTT. The entire variable domain, with the rest obtained from reference TRBV11-2 and TRBJ2-3, is as follows: EAGVAQSPRYKIIEKRQSVAFWCNPISGHATLYWYQQILGQGPKLLIQFQNNGVVDDSQLPKDRFSAERLKGVDSTLKIQPAKLEDSAVYLCASSSGTGLTDTQYFGPGTRLTVL.

This sequence joins TRBV30 and TRBJ2-3; TRBD1 might be the D (5 bases). The CDR3 runs to 14 residues. Trimming cost V 3 bases and J 1 base, with 11 bases left between them. CDR1 and CDR2 from the germline V gene are GTSNPN and SVGIG (reference sequence). CDR3 protein: CAWSVGAGTDTQYF. The CDR3 coding sequence is TGTGCCTGGAGCGTAGGGGCAGGCACAGATACGCAGTATTTT. The variable domain in full, completed from reference TRBV30 and TRBJ2-3, reads SQTIHQWPATLVQPVGSPLSLECTVEGTSNPNLYWYRQAAGRGLQLLFYSVGIGQISSEVPQNLSASRPQDRQFILSSKKLLLSDSGFYLCAWSVGAGTDTQYFGPGTRLTVL.

The chain employs TRBV5-1 and TRBJ2-5, with unresolved D. The germline V and J ends were trimmed by 3 bases and 3 bases, with 6 bases remaining between them. The CDR3 loop spans 12 amino acids. CDR1 and CDR2 (germline): SGHRS, YFSETQ. Written as DNA, the CDR3 is TGCGCCAGCAGCTACCAAGAAGAGACCCAGTACTTC. Protein: CASSYQEETQYF. The full variable domain, in which reference TRBV5-1 and TRBJ2-5 provide the parts outside the CDR3, is KAGVTQTPRYLIKTRGQQVTLSCSPISGHRSVSWYQQTPGQGLQFLFEYFSETQRNKGNFPGRFSGRQFSNSRSEMNVSTLELGDSALYLCASSYQEETQYFGPGTRLLVL.

The genes are TRBV12-3 or TRBV12-4 and TRBJ2-5; D ambiguous. Trimming removed 3 bases from V and 0 bases from J, with 2 bases in between. The CDR3 covers 12 residues. The CDR3 DNA reads as TGTGCCAGCAGTTTTTACCAAGAGACCCAGTACTTC. Translation gives CASSFYQETQYF.

The J gene is TRBJ2-5, the V gene TRBV9; tentative D call: TRBD2 (6 bases). Trimming took 6 bases from V and 4 from J, leaving 10 bases between them. The CDR3 contains 12 residues. Looked up from germline, CDR1 is SGDLS and CDR2 is YYNGEE. CDR3 sequence (DNA): TGTGCCAGCACTCCCGGGGGAGAGACCCAGTACTTC. This gives the protein CASTPGGETQYF.

This rearrangement joins TRBV28 to TRBJ2-7, with D perhaps given as TRBD1 or TRBD2 (5 bases each). The CDR3 spans 14 residues. Trimming stripped 1 base from V and 3 bases from J, with 10 bases between. CDR1 and CDR2 (germline): MDHEN, SYDVKM. In DNA form, the CDR3 reads TGTGCCAGCAGTTTATTGTTGAGGGGCTACGAGCAGTACTTC. Amino acids: CASSLLLRGYEQYF.

The chain recombines TRBV29-1 with TRBJ2-6, with D perhaps assigned TRBD1 or TRBD2 (5 bases each). Trimming took off 6 bases at V and 1 base at J, with 16 bases between the two ends. CDR1 and CDR2 from the germline V gene are SQVTM and ANQGSEA. The CDR3 extends over 16 amino acids. This chain's CDR3 is CSVLGTKISGANVLTF. CDR3 DNA sequence: TGCAGCGTATTGGGGACCAAGATTTCTGGGGCCAACGTCCTGACTTTC.

The chain joins TRBV29-1 to TRBJ2-5; D unresolved. Germline CDR1 and CDR2: SQVTM and ANQGSEA. The CDR3 extends over 13 amino acids. V dropped 4 bases and J dropped 0 bases, with 9 bases sitting between them. The CDR3 sequence is CSVGPEDQETQYF. The CDR3 coding sequence is TGCAGCGTTGGTCCAGAGGACCAAGAGACCCAGTACTTC.

The rearrangement joins TRBV10-3 to TRBJ2-1; the D call may be TRBD1 or TRBD2 (5 bases each). The V gene's germline CDR1 is ENHRY and CDR2 SYGVKD. The V end lost 0 bases, the J end lost 6 bases, and 9 bases lay between the germline ends. CDR3 length equals 14 residues. CDR3 amino acids: CAISESVGGNEQFF. The CDR3 bases are TGTGCCATCAGTGAGTCCGTTGGGGGCAATGAGCAGTTCTTC.

The V gene is TRBV7-9, the J gene TRBJ2-7; 7 bases match TRBD1. V shed 2 bases, J shed 2 bases, and the junction held 12 bases outside the gene matches. Germline-derived CDR1 and CDR2 are SEHNR and FQNEAQ (reference sequence). This CDR3 comprises 17 residues. This chain's CDR3 is CASSLMFNGDRAYEQYF. The CDR3 DNA reads TGTGCCAGCAGCTTAATGTTTAACGGAGACAGGGCCTACGAGCAGTACTTC.

This chain connects TRBV27 to TRBJ1-1; D unclear. The V gene lost 7 bases and the J gene lost 3 bases, with 15 bases spanning the gap. CDR1 and CDR2 (germline): MNHEY, SMNVEV (reference sequence). This CDR3 comprises 14 residues. The CDR3 DNA reads as TGTGCCAGCACCCTATATGGCGGTGACACTGAAGCTTTCTTT. Encoded protein: CASTLYGGDTEAFF.

This clonotype was seen just once. The genes are TRBV19 and TRBJ1-5, with D unclear. The CDR3 runs to 12 residues. The germline gives CDR1 LNHDA, CDR2 SQIVND (reference sequence). Between the trimmed V and J ends, which lost 5 bases and 7 bases, there was a span of 9 bases. CDR3 region: CASSLTRQPQHF. CDR3 bases: TGTGCCAGTAGTTTGACTAGGCAGCCCCAGCATTTT.

The chain employs TRBV5-8 and TRBJ2-1; D is unclear. Germline V gene lookup returns CDR1 SGHTS and CDR2 YDEGEE. V dropped 1 base and J dropped 6 bases, with 5 bases sitting between them. The CDR3 is 12 amino acids. CDR3 loop: CASSLWGNEQFF. DNA of the CDR3: TGTGCCAGCAGCTTGTGGGGCAATGAGCAGTTCTTC.

This chain links TRBV24-1 with TRBJ2-1, with 7 bases aligning to TRBD2. The germline gives CDR1 KGHDR, CDR2 SFDVKD. There are 16 residues in the CDR3. After removal of 4 bases from V and 3 bases from J, the junction contained 8 bases not matched to a gene. CDR3 nucleotide sequence: TGTGCCACCAGTGACCCTACTAGCGAGAGCTACAATGAGCAGTTCTTC. Translated, it gives CATSDPTSESYNEQFF.

Here the CDR3 reads CASSFHRVDQETQYF. Written as DNA, the CDR3 is TGTGCCAGCAGTTTCCACAGGGTTGACCAAGAGACCCAGTACTTC. The J gene is TRBJ2-5, the V gene TRBV12-3 or TRBV12-4, with D tentatively TRBD1 (6 bases). V lost 3 bases and J 0 bases, leaving 11 bases between the germline ends. There are 15 residues in the CDR3.

About this clonotype itself: A read error may produce the germline difference seen at one junction end. V gene TRBV29-1 combines with J gene TRBJ2-3; D ambiguous. The germline V gene has CDR1 SQVTM and CDR2 ANQGSEA. CDR3 size: 15 residues. In nucleotides, the CDR3 is TGCAGCGTACCGGGTTCCGGAGTGGGCACAGATATGCAGTATTTT. This gives the protein CSVPGSGVGTDMQYF.